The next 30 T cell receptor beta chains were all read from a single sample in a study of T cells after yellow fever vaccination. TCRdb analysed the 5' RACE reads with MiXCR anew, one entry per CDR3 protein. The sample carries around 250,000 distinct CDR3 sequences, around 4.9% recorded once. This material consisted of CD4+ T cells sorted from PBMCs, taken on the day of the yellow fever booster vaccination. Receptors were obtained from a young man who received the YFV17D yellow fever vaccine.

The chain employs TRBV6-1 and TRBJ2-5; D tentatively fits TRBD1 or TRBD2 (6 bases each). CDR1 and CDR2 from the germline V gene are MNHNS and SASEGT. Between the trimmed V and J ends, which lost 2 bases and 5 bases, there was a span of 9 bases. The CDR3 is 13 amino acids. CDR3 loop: CASSELGGETQYF. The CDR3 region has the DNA TGTGCCAGCAGTGAATTGGGGGGCGAGACCCAGTACTTC.

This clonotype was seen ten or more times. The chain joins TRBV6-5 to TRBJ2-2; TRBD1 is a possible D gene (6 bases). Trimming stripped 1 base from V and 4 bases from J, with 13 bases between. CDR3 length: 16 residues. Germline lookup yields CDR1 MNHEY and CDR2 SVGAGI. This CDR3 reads CASSYYSGASTGELFF. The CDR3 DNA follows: TGTGCCAGCAGTTACTATTCAGGGGCGAGCACCGGGGAGCTGTTTTTT.

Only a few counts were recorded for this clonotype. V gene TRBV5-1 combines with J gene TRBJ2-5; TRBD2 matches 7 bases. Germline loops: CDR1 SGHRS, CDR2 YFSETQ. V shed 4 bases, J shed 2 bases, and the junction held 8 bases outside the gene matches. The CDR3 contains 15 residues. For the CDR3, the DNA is TGCGCCAGCAGCCGCCCCCTAGCGGCTCAAGAGACCCAGTACTTC. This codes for CASSRPLAAQETQYF.

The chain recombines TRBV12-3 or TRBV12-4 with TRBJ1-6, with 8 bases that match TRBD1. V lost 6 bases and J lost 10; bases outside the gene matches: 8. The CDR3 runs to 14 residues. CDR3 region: CASSYDRGGSPLHF. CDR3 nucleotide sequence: TGTGCCAGCAGCTACGACAGGGGTGGGTCACCCCTCCACTTT.

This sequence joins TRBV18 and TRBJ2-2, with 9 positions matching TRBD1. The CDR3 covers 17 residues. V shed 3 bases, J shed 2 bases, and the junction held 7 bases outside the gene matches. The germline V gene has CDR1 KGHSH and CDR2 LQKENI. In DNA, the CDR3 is TGTGCCAGCTCACCGGTCCGGGACAGGGTTAACACCGGGGAGCTGTTTTTT. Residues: CASSPVRDRVNTGELFF.

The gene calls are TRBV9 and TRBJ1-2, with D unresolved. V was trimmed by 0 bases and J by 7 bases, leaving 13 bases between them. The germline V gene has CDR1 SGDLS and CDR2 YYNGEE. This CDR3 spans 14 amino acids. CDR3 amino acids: CASSVGVLSGGYTF. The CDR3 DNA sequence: TGTGCCAGCAGCGTAGGGGTTCTATCTGGTGGCTACACCTTC.

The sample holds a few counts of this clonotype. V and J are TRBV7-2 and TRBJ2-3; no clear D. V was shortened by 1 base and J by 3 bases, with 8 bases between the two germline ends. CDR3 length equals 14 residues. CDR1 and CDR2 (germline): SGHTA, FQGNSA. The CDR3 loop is CASSLGYFTDTQYF. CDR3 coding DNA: TGTGCCAGCAGCTTAGGTTATTTTACAGATACGCAGTATTTT.

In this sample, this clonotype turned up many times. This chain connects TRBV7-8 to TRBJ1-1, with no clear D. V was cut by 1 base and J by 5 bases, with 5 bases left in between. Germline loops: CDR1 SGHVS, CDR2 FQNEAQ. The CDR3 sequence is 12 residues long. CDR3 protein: CASSLVATEAFF. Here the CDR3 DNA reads TGTGCCAGCAGCTTAGTGGCGACTGAAGCTTTCTTT. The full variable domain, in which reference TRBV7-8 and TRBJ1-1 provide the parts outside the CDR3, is GAGVSQSPRYKVAKRGQDVALRCDPISGHVSLFWYQQALGQGPEFLTYFQNEAQLDKSGLPSDRFFAERPEGSVSTLKIQRTQQEDSAVYLCASSLVATEAFFGQGTRLTVV.

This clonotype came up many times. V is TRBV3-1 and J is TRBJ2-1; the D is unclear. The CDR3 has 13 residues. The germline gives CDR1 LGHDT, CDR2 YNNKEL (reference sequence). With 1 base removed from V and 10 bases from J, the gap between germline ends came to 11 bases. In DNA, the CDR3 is TGTGCCAGCAGCCAAGCAGTCTTGGGGGAGCAGTTCTTC. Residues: CASSQAVLGEQFF.

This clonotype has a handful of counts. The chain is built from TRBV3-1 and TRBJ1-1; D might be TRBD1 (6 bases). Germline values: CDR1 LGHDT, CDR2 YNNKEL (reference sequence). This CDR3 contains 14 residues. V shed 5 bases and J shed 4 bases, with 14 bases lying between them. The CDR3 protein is CASSNLRGGTEAFF. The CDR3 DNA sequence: TGTGCCAGCAGCAACCTAAGGGGGGGCACTGAAGCTTTCTTT.

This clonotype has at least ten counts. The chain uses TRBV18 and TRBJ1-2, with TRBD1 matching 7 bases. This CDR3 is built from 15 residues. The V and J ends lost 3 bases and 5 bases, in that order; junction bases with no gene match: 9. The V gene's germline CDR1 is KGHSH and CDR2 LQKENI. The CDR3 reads CASSPSRQGRYGYTF. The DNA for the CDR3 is TGTGCCAGCTCACCCTCCCGACAGGGACGTTATGGCTACACCTTC.

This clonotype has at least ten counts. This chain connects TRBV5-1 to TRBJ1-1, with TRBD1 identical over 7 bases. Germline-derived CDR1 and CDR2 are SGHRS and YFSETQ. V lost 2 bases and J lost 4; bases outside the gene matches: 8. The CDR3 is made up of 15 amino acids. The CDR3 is CASSFSPGGSTEAFF. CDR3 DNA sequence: TGCGCCAGCAGCTTTTCTCCAGGGGGATCCACTGAAGCTTTCTTT.

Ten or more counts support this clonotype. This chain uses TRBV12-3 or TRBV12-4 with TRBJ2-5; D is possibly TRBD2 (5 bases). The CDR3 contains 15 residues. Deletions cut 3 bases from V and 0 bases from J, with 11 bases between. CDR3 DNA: TGTGCCAGCAGTTTCACTTGGGGAGACCAAGAGACCCAGTACTTC. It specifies CASSFTWGDQETQYF.

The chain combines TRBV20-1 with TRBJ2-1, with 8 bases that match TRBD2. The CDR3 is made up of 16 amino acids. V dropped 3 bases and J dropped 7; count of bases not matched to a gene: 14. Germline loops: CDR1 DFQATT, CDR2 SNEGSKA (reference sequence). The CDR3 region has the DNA TGCAGTGCTAGGGGGCCTAGCGGGCCCTCGGTGAATGAGCAGTTCTTC. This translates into CSARGPSGPSVNEQFF.

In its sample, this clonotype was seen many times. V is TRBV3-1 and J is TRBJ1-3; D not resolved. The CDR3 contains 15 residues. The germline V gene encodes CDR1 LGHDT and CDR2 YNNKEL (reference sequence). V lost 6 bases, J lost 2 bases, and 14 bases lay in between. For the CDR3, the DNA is TGTGCCAGCAGTCGACTTATCCGACCTGGAAACACCATATATTTT. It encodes CASSRLIRPGNTIYF.

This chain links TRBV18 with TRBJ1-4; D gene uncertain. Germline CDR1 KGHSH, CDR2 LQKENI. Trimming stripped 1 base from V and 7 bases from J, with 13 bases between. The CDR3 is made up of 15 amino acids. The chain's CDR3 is CASSPQGLSAEKLFF. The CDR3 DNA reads TGTGCCAGCTCACCACAGGGATTGTCCGCTGAAAAACTGTTTTTT.

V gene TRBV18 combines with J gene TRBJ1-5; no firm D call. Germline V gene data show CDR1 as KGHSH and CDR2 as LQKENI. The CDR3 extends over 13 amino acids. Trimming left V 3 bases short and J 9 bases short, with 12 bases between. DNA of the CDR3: TGTGCCAGCTCACCCTCGACCGAGAGGCCCCAGCATTTT. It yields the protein CASSPSTERPQHF.

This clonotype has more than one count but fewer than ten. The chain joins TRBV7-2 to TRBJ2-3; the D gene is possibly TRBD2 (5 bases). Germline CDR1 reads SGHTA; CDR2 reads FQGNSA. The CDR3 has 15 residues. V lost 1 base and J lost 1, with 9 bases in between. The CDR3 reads CASSLVRTGTDTQYF. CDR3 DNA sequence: TGTGCCAGCAGCTTAGTTAGGACTGGCACAGATACGCAGTATTTT.

For the CDR3, the DNA is TGTGCCAGCAGTCTCCTCGAAAACTATGGCTACACCTTC. Amino acid sequence: CASSLLENYGYTF. The chain couples TRBV28 to TRBJ1-2; D is unclear. The CDR3 has 13 residues. The germline V and J ends were trimmed by 5 bases and 2 bases, with 9 bases remaining between them. CDR1 is MDHEN and CDR2 is SYDVKM in the germline V gene.

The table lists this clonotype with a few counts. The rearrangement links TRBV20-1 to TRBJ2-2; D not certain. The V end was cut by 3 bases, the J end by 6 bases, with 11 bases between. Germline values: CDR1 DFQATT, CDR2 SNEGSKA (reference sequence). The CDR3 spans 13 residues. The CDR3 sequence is CSARGFPAGELFF. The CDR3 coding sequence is TGCAGTGCTAGGGGGTTCCCGGCCGGGGAGCTGTTTTTT.

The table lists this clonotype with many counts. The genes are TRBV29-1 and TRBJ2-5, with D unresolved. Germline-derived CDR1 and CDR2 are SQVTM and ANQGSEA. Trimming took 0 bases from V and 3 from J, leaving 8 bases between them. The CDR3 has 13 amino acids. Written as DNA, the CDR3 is TGCAGCGTTGAAGAGGCTAGAAAAGAGACCCAGTACTTC. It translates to CSVEEARKETQYF.

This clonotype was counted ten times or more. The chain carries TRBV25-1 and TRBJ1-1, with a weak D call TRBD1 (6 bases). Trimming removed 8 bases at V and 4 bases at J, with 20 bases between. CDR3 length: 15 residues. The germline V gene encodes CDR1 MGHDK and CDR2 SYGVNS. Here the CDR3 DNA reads TGTGCCAGCGGCCAAGGGGGGTACCCTGGCACTGAAGCTTTCTTT. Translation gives CASGQGGYPGTEAFF.

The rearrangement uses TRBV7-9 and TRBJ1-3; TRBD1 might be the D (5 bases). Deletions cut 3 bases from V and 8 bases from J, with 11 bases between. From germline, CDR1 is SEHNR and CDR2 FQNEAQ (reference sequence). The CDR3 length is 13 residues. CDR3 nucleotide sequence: TGTGCCAGCAGCTTCCAGGGAGGGGACACCATATATTTT. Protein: CASSFQGGDTIYF.

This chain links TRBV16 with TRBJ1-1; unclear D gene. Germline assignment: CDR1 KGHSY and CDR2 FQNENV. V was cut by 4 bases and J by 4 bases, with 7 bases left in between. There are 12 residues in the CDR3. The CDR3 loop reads CASSPMATEAFF. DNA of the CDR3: TGTGCCAGCAGCCCCATGGCCACTGAAGCTTTCTTT.

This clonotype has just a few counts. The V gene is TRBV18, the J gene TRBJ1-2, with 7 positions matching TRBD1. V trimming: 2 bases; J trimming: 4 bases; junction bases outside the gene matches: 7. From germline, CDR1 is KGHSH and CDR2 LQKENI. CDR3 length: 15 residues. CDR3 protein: CASSPSAPGGYGYTF. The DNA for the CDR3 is TGTGCCAGCTCACCATCGGCGCCAGGGGGCTATGGCTACACCTTC.

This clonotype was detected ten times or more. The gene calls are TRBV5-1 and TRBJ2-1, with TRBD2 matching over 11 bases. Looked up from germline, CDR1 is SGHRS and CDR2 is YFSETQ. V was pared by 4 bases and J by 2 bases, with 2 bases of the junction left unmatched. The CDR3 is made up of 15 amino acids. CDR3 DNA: TGCGCCAGCAGCCCGGGACTAGCGGCCTACAATGAGCAGTTCTTC. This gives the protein CASSPGLAAYNEQFF.

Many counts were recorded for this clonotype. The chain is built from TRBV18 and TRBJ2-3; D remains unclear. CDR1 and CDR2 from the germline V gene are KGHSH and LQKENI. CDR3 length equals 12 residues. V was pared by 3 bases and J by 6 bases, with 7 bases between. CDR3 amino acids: CASSPTRDTQYF. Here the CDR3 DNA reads TGTGCCAGCTCACCTACCCGGGATACGCAGTATTTT.

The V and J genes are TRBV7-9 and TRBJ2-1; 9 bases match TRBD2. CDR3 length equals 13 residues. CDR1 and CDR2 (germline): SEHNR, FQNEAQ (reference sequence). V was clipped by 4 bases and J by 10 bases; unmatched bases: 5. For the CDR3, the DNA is TGTGCCAGCAGCTGGGCTAGCGGGACAGAGCAGTTCTTC. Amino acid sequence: CASSWASGTEQFF.

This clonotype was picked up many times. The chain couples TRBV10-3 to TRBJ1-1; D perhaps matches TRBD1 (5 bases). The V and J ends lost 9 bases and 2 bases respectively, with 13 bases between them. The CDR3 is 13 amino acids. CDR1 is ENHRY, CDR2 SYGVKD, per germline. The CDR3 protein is CAISSGPNTEAFF. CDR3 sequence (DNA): TGTGCCATTTCATCGGGGCCTAACACTGAAGCTTTCTTT.

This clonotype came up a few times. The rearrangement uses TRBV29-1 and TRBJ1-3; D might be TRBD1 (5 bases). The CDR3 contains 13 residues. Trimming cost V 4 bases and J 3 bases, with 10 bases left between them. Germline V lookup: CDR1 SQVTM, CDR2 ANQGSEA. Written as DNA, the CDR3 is TGCAGCGTTGTTCCCGGGGGTGGAAACACCATATATTTT. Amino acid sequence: CSVVPGGGNTIYF.